This entry lists 11 T cell receptor beta chains sequenced from one sample in a study of T-cell memory formation after mild COVID-19. In TCRdb, the 5' RACE reads were re-called with MiXCR into one record per CDR3 protein. The sample includes a few hundred thousand distinct CDR3 sequences, approximately 15% of them seen just once. The sample consisted of PBMCs or a T cell subset sorted from them (not recorded which). These receptors came from a young man who had mild COVID-19 (a few samples of this study predate the infection). Cell type and time point are not known.

The chain carries TRBV7-7 and TRBJ2-5; D is possibly TRBD2 (7 bases). V shed 5 bases and J shed 5 bases, with 15 bases lying between them. CDR3 length equals 14 residues. Germline CDR1 reads SSHAT; CDR2 reads FNYEAQ (reference sequence). CDR3 loop: CASSVGGPTETQYF. Here the CDR3 DNA reads TGTGCCAGCAGCGTGGGGGGGCCCACGGAGACCCAGTACTTC.

This clonotype showed up just a few times. The chain joins TRBV2 to TRBJ1-6; tentatively, D is TRBD1 (5 bases). The ends were cut back, 4 bases at V and 10 bases at J, with 14 bases in the middle. The CDR3 is made up of 14 amino acids. Looked up from germline, CDR1 is SNHLY and CDR2 is FYNNEI. The CDR3 nucleotides read TGTGCCAGCAGTGGGATAGGGACTATCTCACCCCTCCACTTT. Protein: CASSGIGTISPLHF.

The chain employs TRBV9 and TRBJ2-5; TRBD1 is a possible D gene (5 bases). V shed 0 bases and J shed 2 bases, with 14 bases lying between them. This CDR3 is built from 16 residues. Germline CDR1 is SGDLS and CDR2 is YYNGEE. The DNA for the CDR3 is TGTGCCAGCAGCGTAGGCCTCAGGGAACGGCAAGAGACCCAGTACTTC. It encodes CASSVGLRERQETQYF.

The chain is built from TRBV4-1 and TRBJ2-4; D is unclear. The germline CDR1 and CDR2 sequences are MGHRA and YSYEKL. This CDR3 has 16 amino acids. V was shortened by 1 base and J by 7 bases, with 17 bases between the two germline ends. CDR3 residues: CASSQVARHLMNIQYF. DNA for the CDR3: TGCGCCAGCAGCCAAGTTGCCAGGCACCTTATGAACATTCAGTACTTC.

The sample holds one count of this clonotype. A read error may account for a junction end that differs from germline. This rearrangement joins TRBV29-1 to TRBJ2-5; 8 positions agree with TRBD2. Germline V gene lookup returns CDR1 SQVTM and CDR2 ANQGSEA. This CDR3 comprises 10 residues. DNA of the CDR3: TGCAGCGTTGAGGCGGGGGGTAGGTCCTTC. Translated: CSVEAGGRSF.

As to this clonotype: A read error may produce the germline difference seen at one junction end. CDR3 nucleotide sequence: TGCTCCAGCAGCAACCCAGCGGGGCGATACGGTGGTGAGCAGTTCTTC. It is translated as CSSSNPAGRYGGEQFF. This sequence joins TRBV5-1 and TRBJ2-1, with 7 positions matching TRBD2. CDR1 is SGHRS, CDR2 YFSETQ, per germline. CDR3 size: 16 residues. The full variable domain, with the rest looked up from reference TRBV5-1 and TRBJ2-1, is KAGVTQTPRYLIKTRGQQVTLSCSPISGHRSVSWYQQTPGQGLQFLFEYFSETQRNKGNFPGRFSGRQFSNSRSEMNVSTLELGDSALYLCSSSNPAGRYGGEQFFGPGTRLTVL.

The J gene is TRBJ1-1, the V gene TRBV28, with a weak D call TRBD1 (6 bases). V was pared by 3 bases and J by 9 bases, with 11 bases between. This CDR3 contains 12 residues. Per the germline V gene, CDR1 is MDHEN and CDR2 is SYDVKM. The CDR3 region has the DNA TGTGCCAGCAGTTTTGGGGGCGGGAAAGCTTTCTTT. It encodes CASSFGGGKAFF.

The rearrangement joins TRBV25-1 to TRBJ2-1, with D possibly matching TRBD2 (5 bases). Between the trimmed V and J ends, which lost 2 bases and 14 bases, there was a span of 13 bases. The CDR3 is made up of 12 amino acids. Germline V gene sequence: CDR1 MGHDK, CDR2 SYGVNS. The CDR3 DNA reads as TGTGCCAGCAGTGAACATCCGGGGTCGGAGTTCTTC. This encodes CASSEHPGSEFF.

This clonotype was seen more than once but under ten times. The V call is TRBV5-1, the J call TRBJ2-1; D is ambiguous. V lost 0 bases and J lost 4, with 11 bases in between. The CDR3 spans 15 residues. CDR1 is SGHRS and CDR2 is YFSETQ in the germline V gene. As DNA, the CDR3 is TGCGCCAGCAGCTTGGCTGTACTGAATTACAATGAGCAGTTCTTC. Translation gives CASSLAVLNYNEQFF. The whole variable domain, filled in from reference TRBV5-1 and TRBJ2-1, reads KAGVTQTPRYLIKTRGQQVTLSCSPISGHRSVSWYQQTPGQGLQFLFEYFSETQRNKGNFPGRFSGRQFSNSRSEMNVSTLELGDSALYLCASSLAVLNYNEQFFGPGTRLTVL.

Only a few counts were recorded for this clonotype. The chain carries TRBV28 and TRBJ2-3; the D gene is possibly TRBD1 (6 bases). The CDR3 has 16 residues. V shed 7 bases and J shed 1 base, with 18 bases lying between them. The germline V gene has CDR1 MDHEN and CDR2 SYDVKM. The CDR3 DNA is TGTGCCAGCATTCCCGGGACATTCACACGCACAGATACGCAGTATTTT. Its translation is CASIPGTFTRTDTQYF. The whole variable domain, remainder taken from reference TRBV28 and TRBJ2-3, is DVKVTQSSRYLVKRTGEKVFLECVQDMDHENMFWYRQDPGLGLRLIYFSYDVKMKEKGDIPEGYSVSREKKERFSLILESASTNQTSMYLCASIPGTFTRTDTQYFGPGTRLTVL.

This clonotype turned up a few times. The V gene is TRBV15, the J gene TRBJ2-1; TRBD2 matches 10 bases. This CDR3 has 16 amino acids. V shed 0 bases, J shed 7 bases, and the junction held 6 bases outside the gene matches. Germline assignment: CDR1 LNHNV and CDR2 YYDKDF (reference sequence). The CDR3 DNA is TGTGCCACCAGCAGAGATATGGGACTAGCGCGGAATGAGCAGTTCTTC. Residues: CATSRDMGLARNEQFF. Looking up the rest from reference TRBV15 and TRBJ2-1 gives the full variable domain: DAMVIQNPRYQVTQFGKPVTLSCSQTLNHNVMYWYQQKSSQAPKLLFHYYDKDFNNEADTPDNFQSRRPNTSFCFLDIRSPGLGDTAMYLCATSRDMGLARNEQFFGPGTRLTVL.